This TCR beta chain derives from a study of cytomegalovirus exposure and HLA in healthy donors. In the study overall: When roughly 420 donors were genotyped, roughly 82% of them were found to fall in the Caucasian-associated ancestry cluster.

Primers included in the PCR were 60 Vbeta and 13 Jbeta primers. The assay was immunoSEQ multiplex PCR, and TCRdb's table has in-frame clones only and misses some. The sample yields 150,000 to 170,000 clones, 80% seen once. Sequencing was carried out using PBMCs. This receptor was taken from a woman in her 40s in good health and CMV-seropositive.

CDR3 sequence: CASSIGQGGYNEQFF. CDR3 DNA: TGCGCCAGCAGCATAGGACAGGGGGGTTACAATGAGCAGTTCTTC. This chain links TRBV5-1 with TRBJ2-1, with TRBD1 identical over 10 bases. The CDR3 runs to 15 residues. Germline assignment: CDR1 SGHRS and CDR2 YFSETQ. Germline trimming cut 4 bases from V and 4 bases from J; bases unmatched to any gene: 5.